Below, 22 T cell receptor beta chains from the same sample are listed, as sequenced in a study of TIL therapy for anti-PD-1-resistant metastatic lung cancer. Sequencing used immunoSEQ v3. Data came from immunoSEQ multiplex PCR; TCRdb stores just in-frame clones and leaves some out. The sample shows some 45,000 clones, 80% to 90% of them seen only once. Time point in this sample: pre-treatment sample, taken before nivolumab and TIL therapy. Sequencing was performed on blood, taken at baseline. These receptors all come from a person between 30 and 79 years old with non-small cell lung cancer.

The gene calls are TRBV24-1 and TRBJ2-1; 14 nucleotides agree with TRBD2. J lost 9 bases, V lost 3 bases, and 6 bases had no gene match. The CDR3 is 16 residues long. The germline CDR1 and CDR2 sequences are KGHDR and SFDVKD. The chain's CDR3 is CATSDMGLAGVGEQFF. CDR3 DNA: TGTGCCACCAGTGATATGGGACTAGCGGGAGTCGGTGAGCAGTTCTTC.

The rearrangement uses TRBV7-2 and TRBJ2-7; the match to TRBD2 covers 10 bases. Germline CDR1 is SGHTA and CDR2 is FQGNSA. This CDR3 has 15 residues. J gave up 3 bases and V 7 bases, and 9 bases lay outside the gene matches. In DNA, the CDR3 is TGTGCCAGCACCGACGCCGGGACTAGCGACTACGAGCAGTACTTC. Its protein product is CASTDAGTSDYEQYF. The whole variable domain, filled in from reference TRBV7-2 and TRBJ2-7, reads GAGVSQSPSNKVTEKGKDVELRCDPISGHTALYWYRQSLGQGLEFLIYFQGNSAPDKSGLPSDRFSAERTGGSVSTLTIQRTQQEDSAVYLCASTDAGTSDYEQYFGPGTRLTVT.

This clone was observed a handful of times. The rearrangement links TRBV18 to TRBJ1-5; no clear D. CDR1 is KGHSH and CDR2 is LQKENI in the germline V gene. CDR3 length: 14 amino acids. Trimming removed 2 bases at V and 5 bases at J, with 10 bases between. The CDR3 reads CASSPESRYQPQHF. The CDR3 DNA reads as TGTGCCAGCTCACCAGAGTCTCGCTATCAGCCCCAGCATTTT.

This chain connects TRBV18 to TRBJ2-7; 9 nucleotides agree with TRBD1. The ends lost 6 bases at V and 4 bases at J; junction bases unmatched: 4. Germline assignment: CDR1 KGHSH and CDR2 LQKENI. This CDR3 is 13 amino acids long. The CDR3 protein is CASSAGTGYEQYF. DNA for the CDR3: TGTGCCAGCTCGGCCGGGACAGGGTACGAGCAGTACTTC.

This chain links TRBV24-1 with TRBJ2-7; D may match TRBD1 or TRBD2 (6 bases each). Germline CDR1 is KGHDR and CDR2 is SFDVKD. This CDR3 spans 15 amino acids. Trimming shortened V by 1 base and J by 5 bases, and 14 bases separated the two germline ends. The CDR3 coding sequence is TGTGCCACCAGTGATTTAACGGGGGCTTGGAACGAGCAGTACTTC. This codes for CATSDLTGAWNEQYF.

This clone has a handful of counts. The J gene is TRBJ2-3, the V gene TRBV7-6, with 10 bases fitting TRBD1. This CDR3 region has 16 residues. The J segment lost 2 bases and the V segment lost 2 bases, leaving 4 bases of the junction unmatched. CDR1 and CDR2 (germline): SGHVS, FNYEAQ. The CDR3 spells CASSLRGTGVTDTQYF. The CDR3 region has the DNA TGTGCCAGCAGCTTAAGAGGGACAGGGGTCACAGATACGCAGTATTTT.

This clone appeared a few times. At one end, the junction sequence differs from germline, possibly due to a read error. The V call is TRBV3-1 (or the pseudogene TRBV3-2), the J call TRBJ2-7; the D gene is possibly TRBD1 (5 bases). Germline V CDR1 and CDR2: LGHDT, YNNKEL (reference sequence). This CDR3 spans 13 amino acids. The CDR3 loop is CASSQEGQAKGHF. CDR3 DNA: TGTGCCAGCAGCCAAGAGGGGCAGGCGAAGGGCCACTTC.

The chain combines TRBV19 with TRBJ2-7; a weak D match, TRBD1 (6 bases). Trimming cost V 6 bases and J 2 bases, with 14 bases left between them. The CDR3 covers 14 residues. Germline CDR1 is LNHDA and CDR2 is SQIVND (reference sequence). The CDR3 sequence: CASSPSTGTYEQYF. Here the CDR3 DNA reads TGTGCCAGTAGCCCCTCGACAGGAACCTACGAGCAGTACTTC.

The chain joins TRBV6-5 to TRBJ1-1, with 7 bases aligning to TRBD1. The V gene end was trimmed by 2 bases and the J gene end by 4 bases; junction bases not matched to a gene: 4. Germline CDR1 MNHEY, CDR2 SVGAGI. This CDR3 contains 14 residues. CDR3 nucleotides: TGTGCCAGCAGTTACGAGGGGACAGTCACTGAAGCTTTCTTT. This translates into CASSYEGTVTEAFF.

J is TRBJ2-3 and V is TRBV15; tentative D call: TRBD2 (6 bases). Trimming cost V 6 bases and J 2 bases, with 12 bases left between them. From germline, CDR1 is LNHNV and CDR2 YYDKDF (reference sequence). The CDR3 has 14 residues. CDR3 in DNA: TGTGCCACCAGGACTAGTAAGAACACAGATACGCAGTATTTT. Translated, it gives CATRTSKNTDTQYF.

The chain recombines TRBV25-1 with TRBJ2-5; the D gene is possibly TRBD1 (6 bases). The CDR3 is made up of 15 amino acids. The germline gives CDR1 MGHDK, CDR2 SYGVNS. V was shortened by 3 bases and J by 3 bases, with 14 bases between the two germline ends. CDR3 in amino acids: CASSDPTGTKETQYF. In DNA form, the CDR3 reads TGTGCCAGCAGTGACCCGACAGGTACTAAAGAGACCCAGTACTTC.

The genes are TRBV6-5 and TRBJ2-7; D gene unclear. Trimming took 5 bases from V and 3 from J, leaving 17 bases between them. The CDR3 is made up of 15 amino acids. Germline loops: CDR1 MNHEY, CDR2 SVGAGI. The CDR3: CASSPFAVEVYEQYF. The CDR3 nucleotides are TGTGCCAGCAGTCCCTTTGCAGTTGAGGTCTACGAGCAGTACTTC.

The rearrangement joins TRBV18 to TRBJ2-3; tentative D call: TRBD1 (5 bases). The V and J ends lost 2 bases and 1 base respectively, with 22 bases between them. The CDR3 totals 19 residues. Per germline, CDR1 KGHSH and CDR2 LQKENI. CDR3 nucleotides: TGTGCCAGCTCACCAGTAATGGCAGGGATGCAGATAGGCACAGATACGCAGTATTTT. Translated: CASSPVMAGMQIGTDTQYF. Based on the CDR3 plus reference TRBV18 and TRBJ2-3, the full variable domain is NAGVMQNPRHLVRRRGQEARLRCSPMKGHSHVYWYRQLPEEGLKFMVYLQKENIIDESGMPKERFSAEFPKEGPSILRIQQVVRGDSAAYFCASSPVMAGMQIGTDTQYFGPGTRLTVL.

The J gene is TRBJ2-3, the V gene TRBV7-2; TRBD2 matches 11 bases. Germline V gene sequence: CDR1 SGHTA, CDR2 FQGNSA. This CDR3 has 16 amino acids. J lost 4 bases, V lost 1 base, and 4 bases had no gene match. CDR3 sequence: CASSLGNSGGADTQYF. The CDR3 DNA follows: TGTGCCAGCAGCTTAGGAAATAGCGGGGGGGCAGATACGCAGTATTTT.

This rearrangement joins TRBV4-3 to TRBJ1-1; tentative D call: TRBD1 (6 bases). Between the trimmed V and J ends, which lost 1 base and 4 bases, there was a span of 7 bases. Per germline, CDR1 LGHNA and CDR2 YSLEER. CDR3 length equals 13 residues. The CDR3 loop reads CASSQVGGTEAFF. CDR3 sequence (DNA): TGCGCCAGCAGCCAAGTAGGGGGCACTGAAGCTTTCTTT.

This chain's CDR3 is CASSRGRQETQYF. CDR3 sequence (DNA): TGCGCCAGCAGCAGGGGGAGGCAGGAGACCCAGTACTTC. V and J are TRBV10-2 and TRBJ2-5; D is possibly TRBD1 (7 bases). Germline assignment: CDR1 WSHSY and CDR2 SAAADI. There are 13 residues in the CDR3. With 6 bases removed from V and 5 bases from J, the gap between germline ends came to 13 bases.

This rearrangement joins TRBV6-2 or TRBV6-3 to TRBJ1-2; 7 bases are a match to TRBD1. Looked up from germline, CDR1 is MNHEY and CDR2 is SVGEGT. After removal of 6 bases from V and 7 bases from J, the junction contained 17 bases not matched to a gene. The CDR3 covers 16 residues. The CDR3 is CASSPWKSRGASGYTF. CDR3 nucleotides: TGTGCCAGCAGCCCTTGGAAATCCAGGGGGGCGAGTGGCTACACCTTC.

The J gene is TRBJ2-7, the V gene TRBV25-1; D not resolved. The germline gives CDR1 MGHDK, CDR2 SYGVNS. CDR3 length: 11 amino acids. V lost 1 base and J lost 2, with 0 bases in between. CDR3 sequence reads: CASSESYEQYF. DNA of the CDR3: TGTGCCAGCAGTGAATCCTACGAGCAGTACTTC.

This sequence joins TRBV18 and TRBJ1-5; TRBD1 matches at 7 bases. The CDR3 sequence is 14 residues long. With V trimmed by 4 bases and J by 2 bases, 2 bases remained unmatched. The germline CDR1 and CDR2 sequences are KGHSH and LQKENI. The CDR3: CASSLGQGNQPQHF. CDR3 bases: TGTGCCAGCTCACTTGGACAGGGCAATCAGCCCCAGCATTTT.

The genes are TRBV28 and TRBJ2-2; no clear D. The CDR3 consists of 16 residues. V lost 7 bases to trimming and J lost 0 bases, with 15 bases between them. The germline V gene encodes CDR1 MDHEN and CDR2 SYDVKM. CDR3 sequence reads: CASISRRTANTGELFF. The CDR3, as DNA: TGTGCCAGCATCTCACGGCGGACCGCGAACACCGGGGAGCTGTTTTTT.

This chain uses TRBV4-3 with TRBJ2-7; 9 bases fit TRBD1. V trimming: 1 base; J trimming: 5 bases; junction bases outside the gene matches: 9. CDR3 length: 16 amino acids. From germline, CDR1 is LGHNA and CDR2 YSLEER. The CDR3 nucleotides are TGCGCCAGCAGCCAAGCTTCCGGGACAGGGAGCAACGAGCAGTACTTC. Encoded protein: CASSQASGTGSNEQYF.

V and J are TRBV7-3 and TRBJ1-2, with 12 positions matching TRBD1. The CDR3 is made up of 16 amino acids. Germline V gene lookup returns CDR1 SGHTA and CDR2 FQGTGA. The ends lost 2 bases at V and 8 bases at J; junction bases unmatched: 9. The CDR3: CASSLSGTGGHGGYTF. CDR3 nucleotides: TGTGCCAGCAGCTTATCTGGGACAGGGGGCCACGGGGGCTACACCTTC.